A selection of T cell receptor beta chains follows, all from one sample in a study of blood T cells in healthy people across ages. MiXCR, applied by TCRdb to the 5' RACE reads, yields one record per CDR3 protein. The data hold approximately 810,000 distinct CDR3 sequences, with under 40% observed a single time. Specimen: blood. The source is a man between 18 and 35 years old in good health. CDR3s include the opening cysteine and the closing phenylalanine or tryptophan. Each record gives: CDR3 length, clone size, V gene, D gene, J gene, CDR3 DNA, CDR3 protein. The D gene is left open where the match is weak. Expanded clones get a size class; other rows say once, few or many, or leave the size out.

16	.	TRBV5-1	.	TRBJ1-1	TGCGCCAGCAGCTTGCGGGGGGGGCGCGGAATGCCTGAAGCTTTCTTT	CASSLRGGRGMPEAFF
15	.	TRBV7-9	TRBD1	TRBJ1-4	TGTGCCAGCAGCTTCGAGACAGGGACATCTGAAAAACTGTTTTTT	CASSFETGTSEKLFF
13	few	TRBV7-2	TRBD1	TRBJ1-1	TGTGCCAGCAGCATACAGGGGTCCACTGAAGCTTTCTTT	CASSIQGSTEAFF
13	.	TRBV2	TRBD1	TRBJ1-2	TGTGCCAGGACCTGGACAGGGCTTGGAGGCTACACCTTC	CARTWTGLGGYTF
14	few	TRBV12-3/TRBV12-4	.	TRBJ1-2	TGTGCCAGCAGTTTGGGAGTAGCTAACTATGGCTACACCTTC	CASSLGVANYGYTF
12	.	TRBV20-1	.	TRBJ2-5	TGCAGTGCCGGGACGGAGCTGGGGACCCAGTACTTC	CSAGTELGTQYF
15	.	TRBV4-1	TRBD1	TRBJ2-7	TGCGCCAGCAGCCAAGATCGACAGGGGTGGAATGAGCAGTACTTC	CASSQDRQGWNEQYF
14	few	TRBV20-1	TRBD2	TRBJ2-5	TGCAGTGCTAGTATAGGGAGGGTAGCCAAGACCCAGTACTTC	CSASIGRVAKTQYF
12	.	TRBV7-8	.	TRBJ2-7	TGTGCCAGCGGGAAGGGGACCTGCGAGCAGTACTTC	CASGKGTCEQYF
15	few	TRBV4-2	.	TRBJ1-5	TGTGCCAGCAGCCAGGAGGGGGATAGCAATCAGCCCCAGCATTTT	CASSQEGDSNQPQHF
14	.	TRBV3-1	.	TRBJ1-1	TGTGCCAGCAGCCAAGATCAGGGGACCGCTGAAGCTTTCTTT	CASSQDQGTAEAFF
14	.	TRBV12-3/TRBV12-4	TRBD1	TRBJ1-1	TGTGCCAGCAGCCCAGGGGCAGGGGGCACTGAAGCTTTCTTT	CASSPGAGGTEAFF
15	few	TRBV29-1	.	TRBJ1-1	TGCAGCGTTGGGGCCAGGGGAAGGGAGTACACTGAAGCTTTCTTT	CSVGARGREYTEAFF
15	.	TRBV7-9	.	TRBJ1-4	TGTGCCAGCAGCGCCCAAGACAGCCTTAATGAAAAACTGTTTTTT	CASSAQDSLNEKLFF
14	few	TRBV7-2	TRBD1	TRBJ2-5	TGTGCCAGCAGCGAAACAGGGGGCGGTGAGACCCAGTACTTC	CASSETGGGETQYF
15	few	TRBV20-1	.	TRBJ2-7	TGCAGTGCTAGTCACCGAGCGGGCGGCTCCTACGAGCAGTACTTC	CSASHRAGGSYEQYF
16	.	TRBV7-9	.	TRBJ1-5	TGTGCCAGCAGCTTAGCGGGGGCAGGTGGCAATCAGCCCCAGCATTTT	CASSLAGAGGNQPQHF
15	.	TRBV7-9	TRBD1	TRBJ1-6	TGTGCCAGCAGCACCCGGGACAGGGAATCAGCACCCCTCCACTTT	CASSTRDRESAPLHF
16	few	TRBV7-9	.	TRBJ2-7	TGTGCCAGCAGCTTCACTACGACAGGCGGTTTCTACGAGCAGTACTTC	CASSFTTTGGFYEQYF
12	.	TRBV20-1	TRBD1	TRBJ1-1	TGCAGTGCTACTACCGGACAGGCTGAAGCTTTCTTT	CSATTGQAEAFF
16	.	TRBV7-2	.	TRBJ1-1	TGTGCCAGCAGCTTAGGGACAGCGGGCTGGGGCACTGAAGCTTTCTTT	CASSLGTAGWGTEAFF
16	.	TRBV12-3/TRBV12-4	.	TRBJ2-3	TGTGCCAGCAGTTTCCTGTTCGGAGTGGGGAAGGATACGCAGTATTTT	CASSFLFGVGKDTQYF
13	few	TRBV12-3/TRBV12-4	.	TRBJ1-1	TGTGCCAGCAAAAATACGCCGGGCCCCCACGCTTTCTTT	CASKNTPGPHAFF
14	.	TRBV6-6	TRBD1	TRBJ1-2	TGTGCCAGCAGTTCGCGGACAGGGGAGTATGGCTACACCTTC	CASSSRTGEYGYTF